Following are 21 T cell receptor beta chains from one sample sequenced in a study of breast tumors, draining lymph nodes, adjacent tissues. Breast cancer patients provided tissue from their axillary draining lymph nodes. Each CDR3 protein is one row after TCRdb ran MiXCR on the multiplex PCR reads. The sample lists under 150,000 distinct CDR3 sequences; approximately 20% were seen once. The specimen was axillary lymph node tissue. These receptors originate from a female donor with breast cancer. Some clones in this sample may be carry-over from other donors' samples.

This clonotype came up many times. The chain is built from TRBV6-6 and TRBJ2-7, with TRBD1 matching over 7 bases. The CDR3 totals 16 residues. J lost 7 bases, V lost 7 bases, and 19 bases had no gene match. In germline, CDR1 is MNHNY, CDR2 SVGAGI (reference sequence). CDR3 loop: CASTDDGQAKSGEQYF. CDR3 in DNA: TGTGCCAGCACCGACGACGGACAGGCCAAAAGTGGGGAGCAGTACTTC.

This chain connects TRBV30 to TRBJ2-1, with 7 bases fitting TRBD1. This CDR3 comprises 19 residues. Germline V gives CDR1 GTSNPN, CDR2 SVGIG (reference sequence). V gave up 0 bases and J gave up 0 bases; unmatched junction bases: 14. CDR3 in amino acids: CAWSVPPHQGTASYNEQFF. DNA of the CDR3: TGTGCCTGGAGTGTTCCCCCCCACCAGGGGACAGCCTCCTACAATGAGCAGTTCTTC.

This clonotype was counted ten times or more. This chain joins TRBV12-3 or TRBV12-4 and TRBJ2-3; D remains ambiguous. The V and J ends lost 6 bases and 6 bases respectively, with 10 bases between them. The CDR3 is 12 residues long. The CDR3 region is CASSKVTDTQYF. For the CDR3, the DNA is TGTGCCAGCAGCAAGGTAACGGATACGCAGTATTTT.

This clonotype was picked up many times. This sequence joins TRBV6-2 or TRBV6-3 and TRBJ2-7; D is undetermined. In germline, CDR1 is MNHEY, CDR2 SVGEGT. The CDR3 contains 13 residues. Deletions cut 2 bases from V and 0 bases from J, with 5 bases between. This chain's CDR3 is CASSYGDSYEQYF. Written as DNA, the CDR3 is TGTGCCAGCAGTTACGGGGACTCCTACGAGCAGTACTTC.

This clonotype has at least ten counts. This chain links TRBV4-1 with TRBJ1-5; 8 bases are shared with TRBD1. CDR3 length: 16 amino acids. Germline V lookup: CDR1 MGHRA, CDR2 YSYEKL. V was pared by 3 bases and J by 2 bases, with 6 bases of the junction left unmatched. CDR3 in amino acids: CASSQVGQGRNQPQHF. The DNA of the CDR3 is TGCGCCAGCAGCCAGGTAGGACAGGGACGCAATCAGCCCCAGCATTTT.

The gene calls are TRBV9 and TRBJ2-5; 10 bases are shared with TRBD2. V lost 0 bases, J lost 5 bases, and 4 bases stayed unmatched. This CDR3 comprises 15 residues. Germline assignment: CDR1 SGDLS and CDR2 YYNGEE. Here the CDR3 DNA reads TGTGCCAGCAGCGTAGGATCTAGCGGGGGTGAGACCCAGTACTTC. Amino acids: CASSVGSSGGETQYF.

This clonotype appeared many times. The chain combines TRBV20-1 with TRBJ1-2, with TRBD1 as a possible D gene (5 bases). The germline gives CDR1 DFQATT, CDR2 SNEGSKA (reference sequence). Trimming removed 1 base at V and 1 base at J, with 16 bases between. The CDR3 covers 16 residues. CDR3 sequence: CSARVHRTIINYGYTF. CDR3 in DNA: TGCAGTGCTAGAGTCCACAGGACGATCATTAACTATGGCTACACCTTC.

Concerning this clonotype itself: This could be a read error, since a much larger clone is one nucleotide away. The CDR3: CASSLGTGATDTQYF. The CDR3 nucleotides read TGCGCCAGCAGCTTAGGGACAGGGGCCACAGATACGCAGTATTTT. The genes are TRBV5-1 and TRBJ2-3; 10 bases agree with TRBD1. Germline CDR1 is SGHRS and CDR2 is YFSETQ. After removal of 2 bases from V and 2 bases from J, the junction contained 2 bases not matched to a gene. The CDR3 runs 15 residues.

As concerns this clonotype: This may be a read error: a much more frequent sequence differs by one nucleotide. Because the CDR3 is missing its conserved closing phenylalanine or tryptophan, this is likely a read error. The chain joins TRBV12-3 or TRBV12-4 to TRBJ1-5, with 11 positions matching TRBD1. V lost 6 bases, J lost 6 bases, and 13 bases stayed unmatched. The CDR3 runs 17 residues. For the CDR3, the DNA is TGTGCCAGCAGACCGGACAGGGGGCTTAGCTACAGTCAGCCCCAGCATCTT. It translates to CASRPDRGLSYSQPQHL.

Notes on this clonotype: A junction boundary mismatches the germline segment, possibly from a read error. The chain has TRBV27 and TRBJ2-7; 9 nucleotides align to TRBD1. Germline values: CDR1 MNHEY, CDR2 SMNVEV (reference sequence). The length of the CDR3 is 14 residues. CDR3 DNA sequence: TGTGCCAGCAGTTTAGGGACAGGGTCCTTCGAGCAGTACTTC. Residues: CASSLGTGSFEQYF.

Only a few counts were recorded for this clonotype. Germline is not matched at one junction end, which may reflect a read error. The chain employs TRBV7-9 and TRBJ2-7; D may be TRBD2 (6 bases). Germline values: CDR1 SEHNR, CDR2 FQNEAQ (reference sequence). The CDR3 sequence is 13 residues long. The CDR3 DNA reads as TGTGCCAACAGCTTGTGGGGGGTCCACGAGCAGTACTTC. Amino acid sequence: CANSLWGVHEQYF.

Regarding this clonotype: Just one base apart from a much larger clone, this may be a read error. The rearrangement links TRBV27 to TRBJ2-7; D remains ambiguous. The germline gives CDR1 MNHEY, CDR2 SMNVEV (reference sequence). This CDR3 has 13 residues. The CDR3 DNA reads TGTGCCAGCAGTTTCCAGGCAAACTACGAGCAGCACTTC. This codes for CASSFQANYEQHF.

With regard to this clonotype: Mismatch with germline at one junction end may stem from a read error. The genes are TRBV7-8 and TRBJ2-2; D is possibly TRBD2 (5 bases). CDR3 length equals 14 residues. Germline V gives CDR1 SGHVS, CDR2 FQNEAQ. CDR3 DNA sequence: TGTGCCAGCAGCTCAAACAGAGTCACCGGGGAGCTGTGTTTT. Translation: CASSSNRVTGELCF.

Of note for this clonotype: Being one base from a much bigger clone, this may be a read error. The chain couples TRBV5-1 to TRBJ1-2, with D perhaps matching TRBD1 (5 bases). V was clipped by 8 bases and J by 6 bases, with 17 bases between them. Germline V CDR1 and CDR2: SGHRS, YFSETQ. This CDR3 comprises 13 residues. The CDR3 coding sequence is TGCGCCAGTAGCCAACAGGACGGCCATGGCTACACCTTC. Translating it yields CASSQQDGHGYTF.

This clonotype was counted many times. The CDR3 region has the DNA TGTGCCAGTAGTGCCGGACAGCTTACCACCTCTGGGGCCAACGTCCTGACTTTC. Protein sequence: CASSAGQLTTSGANVLTF. The chain employs TRBV19 and TRBJ2-6; tentatively, D is TRBD1 (6 bases). V dropped 5 bases and J dropped 0 bases, with 17 bases sitting between them. Per the germline V gene, CDR1 is LNHDA and CDR2 is SQIVND (reference sequence). The CDR3 is 18 residues long.

This clonotype was counted at least ten times. The J gene is TRBJ2-7, the V gene TRBV24-1; 7 nucleotides align to TRBD2. Looked up from germline, CDR1 is KGHDR and CDR2 is SFDVKD. J was trimmed by 6 bases and V by 3 bases; bases with no gene match: 7. The CDR3 totals 14 residues. The CDR3 DNA is TGTGCCACCAGTGATCGGGGACTATCCGGCGAGCAGTACTTC. Protein sequence: CATSDRGLSGEQYF.

This clonotype was counted many times. The chain couples TRBV19 to TRBJ2-1; the match to TRBD2 covers 7 bases. CDR1 is LNHDA, CDR2 SQIVND, per germline (reference sequence). Trimming at V came to 8 bases and at J to 0 bases, leaving 7 bases not matched to a gene. The CDR3 runs 15 residues. The CDR3 DNA reads as TGTGCCAGTGGGGGGGGGACGACCTCCTACAATGAGCAGTTCTTC. It specifies CASGGGTTSYNEQFF. The whole variable domain, remainder taken from reference TRBV19 and TRBJ2-1, is DGGITQSPKYLFRKEGQNVTLSCEQNLNHDAMYWYRQDPGQGLRLIYYSQIVNDFQKGDIAEGYSVSREKKESFPLTVTSAQKNPTAFYLCASGGGTTSYNEQFFGPGTRLTVL.

This clonotype was counted a single time. A much more abundant neighbour one base away suggests this may be a read error. The rearrangement links TRBV12-3 or TRBV12-4 to TRBJ2-1; TRBD1 matches at 7 bases. The CDR3 spans 13 residues. Here the CDR3 reads CASSRGGYSEQFF. The CDR3, as DNA: TGTGCCAGCAGCCGAGGGGGCTACAGTGAGCAGTTCTTC.

This clonotype was picked up a small number of times. The chain recombines TRBV3-1 with TRBJ2-2; TRBD1 or TRBD2 may be the D gene (5 bases each). V was trimmed by 5 bases and J by 5 bases, leaving 12 bases between them. CDR1 and CDR2 (germline): LGHDT, YNNKEL (reference sequence). CDR3 length equals 14 residues. The CDR3 nucleotides are TGTGCCAGCAGCGTCTCAGGGAGTACCGGGGAGCTGTTTTTT. It codes for CASSVSGSTGELFF.

With regard to this clonotype: Just one base apart from a much larger clone, this may be a read error. This chain joins TRBV19 and TRBJ2-3; D is possibly TRBD1 (6 bases). CDR3 size: 15 residues. Per germline, CDR1 LNHDA and CDR2 SQIVND (reference sequence). For the CDR3, the DNA is TGTGCCTGTAGGACCCGGACAGCGAGCACAGATACGCAGTATTTT. Its protein product is CACRTRTASTDTQYF.

This clonotype has a count of ten or more. The V gene is TRBV7-2, the J gene TRBJ2-5, with 8 bases lining up with TRBD1. Trimming cost V 5 bases and J 5 bases; bases outside gene matches: 4. This CDR3 has 13 residues. Germline-derived CDR1 and CDR2 are SGHTA and FQGNSA. The CDR3 loop reads CASSQTGGETQYF. The CDR3 DNA is TGTGCCAGCAGCCAAACAGGGGGGGAGACCCAGTACTTC.